What follows are 4 T cell receptor beta chains derived from one specimen sequenced in a study of naive and memory T cell subsets. The beta constant-region primer was an equimolar mix of two oligonucleotides covering TRBC1 and TRBC2. The ligated cDNA underwent four PCR rounds using SP2 and nested alpha and beta constant-region primers. MiXCR was run by TCRdb on the UMI-ligation and nested PCR reads, yielding one entry per CDR3 protein. The sample gives about 82,000 distinct CDR3 sequences, 9% of which show up once; over 1% is in the top ten. What was sequenced was naive CD8+ T cells from blood. These receptors were collected from a human donor in good health.

This clonotype has a handful of counts. V is TRBV7-8 and J is TRBJ2-7; TRBD2 aligns across 9 bases. Per the germline V gene, CDR1 is SGHVS and CDR2 is FQNEAQ. CDR3 length equals 15 residues. After removal of 5 bases from V and 0 bases from J, the junction contained 5 bases not matched to a gene. CDR3 sequence reads: CASSGISGSSYEQYF. CDR3 nucleotide sequence: TGTGCCAGCAGCGGGATTAGCGGGAGCTCCTACGAGCAGTACTTC.

The V gene is TRBV19, the J gene TRBJ2-1; D remains ambiguous. The CDR3 contains 12 residues. Germline CDR1 LNHDA, CDR2 SQIVND (reference sequence). Trimming stripped 8 bases from V and 8 bases from J, with 13 bases between. For the CDR3, the DNA is TGTGCCAGTGTGGACCAGACGGATGAGCAGTTCTTC. It translates to CASVDQTDEQFF.

In this sample, this clonotype turned up many times. The J gene is TRBJ2-5, the V gene TRBV5-1; D uncertain. Trimming took off 4 bases at V and 5 bases at J, with 18 bases between the two ends. The germline gives CDR1 SGHRS, CDR2 YFSETQ. CDR3 length equals 15 residues. CDR3 sequence: CASSDSDLRVETQYF. The CDR3 bases are TGCGCCAGCAGCGACTCGGACCTCCGGGTGGAGACCCAGTACTTC.

This clonotype has a handful of counts. The rearrangement joins TRBV5-4 to TRBJ1-3; 7 bases align to TRBD1. Germline CDR1 SGHNT, CDR2 YYREEE (reference sequence). The trim removed 4 bases at V and 4 bases at J, leaving 8 bases unmatched. This CDR3 contains 15 residues. As DNA, the CDR3 is TGTGCCAGCAGCAGTACCGACAGGGCCGGAAACACCATATATTTT. Translation gives CASSSTDRAGNTIYF.